The 21 T cell receptor beta chains below all came from one sample that was sequenced in a study of shared clonotypes between healthy human individuals (TCRdb year 2020). Libraries were constructed by the immunoSEQ multiplex PCR assay. The source is immuneACCESS, and TCRdb retained only in-frame sequences with V and J called. Part of the clones is not carried over; for the studies checked, unresolved V genes explain less than half of this, and the remainder is unexplained. The sample profile shows about 2.3 million clones; more than 85% of them were found once. The top ten clonotypes cover about 0.39% of the sample. The source material was naive CD4+ T cells from PBMCs. The sample's cell subset or site, from its label and the paper: CD45RA+ positively selected. These receptors were taken from a man younger than 35 in good health. Some clones in this sample may be carry-over from other donors' samples.

This rearrangement joins TRBV10-3 to TRBJ2-6; 10 bases agree with TRBD1. Germline CDR1 reads ENHRY; CDR2 reads SYGVKD. This CDR3 contains 17 residues. V gave up 4 bases and J gave up 1 base; unmatched junction bases: 4. In DNA form, the CDR3 reads TGTGCCATCAGTGGACCGGGACAGGGGTCTGGGGCCAACGTCCTGACTTTC. It encodes CAISGPGQGSGANVLTF.

The V and J genes are TRBV11-2 and TRBJ2-2; TRBD2 aligns across 11 bases. Germline CDR1 and CDR2: SGHAT and FQNNGV. J was trimmed by 7 bases and V by 1 base; bases with no gene match: 8. CDR3 size: 17 residues. Here the CDR3 reads CASSLGRTSGRIGELFF. The CDR3 DNA follows: TGTGCCAGCAGCTTAGGCCGGACTAGCGGGCGAATCGGGGAGCTGTTTTTT.

The chain couples TRBV6-5 to TRBJ2-7; no definite D call. CDR1 is MNHEY, CDR2 SVGAGI, per germline. The V end was cut by 6 bases, the J end by 2 bases, with 14 bases between. The CDR3 sequence is 14 residues long. The CDR3 loop reads CASSPRTPTYEQYF. The CDR3 nucleotides read TGTGCCAGCAGCCCTCGGACGCCTACCTACGAGCAGTACTTC.

V gene TRBV4-3 combines with J gene TRBJ2-5, with a tentative D call TRBD1 (5 bases). The J call may not be correct, given that the DNA end is closer to TRBJ2-7. The V gene's germline CDR1 is LGHNA and CDR2 YSLEER. This CDR3 region has 18 residues. The CDR3 DNA sequence: TGCGCCAGCAGCCAAGATCGCGGCCTTCCGGGCAGGGCCTACGAGCAGTACTTC. This encodes CASSQDRGLPGRAYEQYF.

The chain has TRBV6-5 and TRBJ1-1, with D uncertain. V dropped 0 bases and J dropped 1 base, with 9 bases sitting between them. CDR3 length: 15 residues. Per the germline V gene, CDR1 is MNHEY and CDR2 is SVGAGI. CDR3 coding DNA: TGTGCCAGCAGTTACTCGCTGAGCCCGAACACTGAAGCTTTCTTT. Its protein product is CASSYSLSPNTEAFF.

The V call is TRBV6-5, the J call TRBJ1-5; D possibly corresponds to TRBD1 (6 bases). In germline, CDR1 is MNHEY, CDR2 SVGAGI. Trimming removed 5 bases from V and 7 bases from J, with 18 bases in between. This CDR3 has 15 residues. The CDR3 bases are TGTGCCAGCAGTCTTAACAGGGCCCCTGGGCAGCCCCAGCATTTT. Translating it yields CASSLNRAPGQPQHF.

V is TRBV7-3 and J is TRBJ2-3; TRBD2 aligns across 13 bases. Germline lookup yields CDR1 SGHTA and CDR2 FQGTGA. The CDR3 totals 18 residues. V lost 0 bases and J lost 2; bases outside the gene matches: 5. The CDR3 coding sequence is TGTGCCAGCAGCTTAACCCGGACTAGCGGGAGCCCCACAGATACGCAGTATTTT. It encodes CASSLTRTSGSPTDTQYF.

This sequence joins TRBV7-3 and TRBJ2-2; D gene ambiguous. V gave up 5 bases and J gave up 3 bases, with 13 bases separating them. CDR3 length equals 15 residues. The V gene's germline CDR1 is SGHTA and CDR2 FQGTGA. CDR3 sequence: CASSHEARHTGELFF. CDR3 DNA sequence: TGTGCCAGCAGCCATGAGGCTAGGCACACCGGGGAGCTGTTTTTT.

The genes are TRBV19 and TRBJ2-1, with 7 bases matching TRBD2. The germline V gene has CDR1 LNHDA and CDR2 SQIVND (reference sequence). The CDR3 extends over 15 amino acids. V was clipped by 6 bases and J by 9 bases; unmatched bases: 14. This CDR3 is CASSQVSGIGTEQFF. The DNA of the CDR3 is TGTGCCAGTAGCCAGGTCAGCGGGATAGGGACTGAGCAGTTCTTC.

Turning to this clone: The same CDR3 arises from other DNA sequences in this sample as well. The chain joins TRBV10-3 to TRBJ2-3, with 9 bases that match TRBD1. The length of the CDR3 is 13 residues. Trimming at V came to 4 bases and at J to 4 bases, leaving 0 bases not matched to a gene. Looked up from germline, CDR1 is ENHRY and CDR2 is SYGVKD. The CDR3 DNA is TGTGCCATCAGTGGACAGGGGGCAGATACGCAGTATTTT. Translation: CAISGQGADTQYF.

The genes are TRBV6-5 and TRBJ1-5; D gene unclear. Germline loops: CDR1 MNHEY, CDR2 SVGAGI. This CDR3 contains 13 residues. Trimming removed 6 bases at V and 7 bases at J, with 13 bases between. The CDR3, as DNA: TGTGCCAGCAGCCTAATGCAAGGGCAGCCCCAGCATTTT. Encoded protein: CASSLMQGQPQHF.

The rearrangement links TRBV29-1 to TRBJ1-2; possible D gene TRBD1, 5 bases. V gave up 1 base and J gave up 2 bases, with 11 bases separating them. The CDR3 consists of 14 residues. The germline V gene encodes CDR1 SQVTM and CDR2 ANQGSEA. The CDR3 DNA is TGCAGCGTTGAAGGCACCCGGGACAACTATGGCTACACCTTC. It yields the protein CSVEGTRDNYGYTF.

The chain is built from TRBV5-5 and TRBJ2-7; 9 nucleotides line up with TRBD1. The ends lost 2 bases at V and 3 bases at J; junction bases unmatched: 6. Germline values: CDR1 SGHKS, CDR2 YYEKEE (reference sequence). The CDR3 has 15 residues. Here the CDR3 DNA reads TGTGCCAGCAGCTTTTCGGGGACAGGGCGCTACGAGCAGTACTTC. It yields the protein CASSFSGTGRYEQYF.

The chain recombines TRBV5-4 with TRBJ1-5, with D perhaps TRBD1 (5 bases). Deletions cut 4 bases from V and 6 bases from J, with 17 bases between. The CDR3 loop spans 15 amino acids. Germline loops: CDR1 SGHNT, CDR2 YYREEE (reference sequence). CDR3 sequence: CASSTGGAEAQPQHF. The DNA of the CDR3 is TGTGCCAGCAGCACTGGAGGGGCCGAGGCTCAGCCCCAGCATTTT.

On this clone: Other DNA sequences within the sample encode an identical CDR3. CDR3 DNA sequence: TGTGCCAGCAGCCAAGATCTGACCGGGGAGCTGTTTTTT. It translates to CASSQDLTGELFF. This chain uses TRBV14 with TRBJ2-2; no clear D. This CDR3 has 13 residues. In germline, CDR1 is SGHDN, CDR2 FVKESK. V lost 0 bases and J 5 bases, leaving 4 bases between the germline ends. The whole variable domain, filled in from reference TRBV14 and TRBJ2-2, reads EAGVTQFPSHSVIEKGQTVTLRCDPISGHDNLYWYRRVMGKEIKFLLHFVKESKQDESGMPNNRFLAERTGGTYSTLKVQPAELEDSGVYFCASSQDLTGELFFGEGSRLTVL.

J is TRBJ1-2 and V is TRBV7-3, with 9 bases aligning to TRBD1. The CDR3 length is 15 residues. Per the germline V gene, CDR1 is SGHTA and CDR2 is FQGTGA. V lost 5 bases, J lost 4 bases, and 8 bases stayed unmatched. The chain's CDR3 is CASSLGQGDIYGYTF. In DNA, the CDR3 is TGTGCCAGCAGCCTGGGACAGGGAGACATCTATGGCTACACCTTC.

This clone came up once. The J gene is TRBJ2-5, the V gene TRBV5-4; D perhaps matches TRBD1 (6 bases). The CDR3 consists of 15 residues. Germline V lookup: CDR1 SGHNT, CDR2 YYREEE (reference sequence). V lost 1 base to trimming and J lost 4 bases, with 14 bases between them. Here the CDR3 reads CASSLRTAARETQYF. CDR3 DNA sequence: TGTGCCAGCAGCTTGAGGACAGCGGCGCGAGAGACCCAGTACTTC.

In DNA, the CDR3 is TGTGCCAGCAGCTTAGCGGGAGGGGGATCAGATACGCAGTATTTT. Protein product: CASSLAGGGSDTQYF. The chain carries TRBV11-2 and TRBJ2-3, with 8 positions matching TRBD2. CDR1 and CDR2 (germline): SGHAT, FQNNGV. The CDR3 is 15 amino acids. The ends lost 1 base at V and 4 bases at J; junction bases unmatched: 4. Looking up the rest from reference TRBV11-2 and TRBJ2-3 gives the full variable domain: EAGVAQSPRYKIIEKRQSVAFWCNPISGHATLYWYQQILGQGPKLLIQFQNNGVVDDSQLPKDRFSAERLKGVDSTLKIQPAKLEDSAVYLCASSLAGGGSDTQYFGPGTRLTVL.

The genes are TRBV7-3 and TRBJ2-5; D may match TRBD1 or TRBD2 (5 bases each). Looked up from germline, CDR1 is SGHTA and CDR2 is FQGTGA. The ends were cut back, 3 bases at V and 2 bases at J, with 10 bases in the middle. This CDR3 has 14 residues. CDR3 in DNA: TGTGCCAGCAGCTTCTCGGGGCTTCAAGAGACCCAGTACTTC. It is translated as CASSFSGLQETQYF.

The chain is built from TRBV7-2 and TRBJ1-1, with TRBD1 as a possible D gene (5 bases). Per the germline V gene, CDR1 is SGHTA and CDR2 is FQGNSA. Trimming cost V 5 bases and J 8 bases, with 12 bases left between them. The CDR3 is 12 amino acids. CDR3 DNA: TGTGCCAGCAGCCGGGACGGCGGGGAAGCTTTCTTT. The encoded protein is CASSRDGGEAFF.

The chain has TRBV30 and TRBJ2-2; D is unresolved. The length of the CDR3 is 12 residues. Germline lookup yields CDR1 GTSNPN and CDR2 SVGIG (reference sequence). V dropped 5 bases and J dropped 4 bases, with 8 bases sitting between them. In DNA form, the CDR3 reads TGTGCCTGGGGACCTCGCACCGGGGAGCTGTTTTTT. Encoded protein: CAWGPRTGELFF.